This record looks at one TCR beta chain sequence and its context. One Seattle source followed patients from active infection through their disease course. This sample is part of a study of blood T cell repertoires in COVID-19. Study background: T cells, B-cell-depleted T cells, or PBMCs provided the cDNA or gDNA that served as material.

As handled by the study authors: Estimation of nucleated cell counts relied on the amplification of reference gene primers. TCRdb's copy holds only in-frame clones and misses some; the assay was immunoSEQ multiplex PCR. V, J and clone size are taken as reported in that table, and D and trimming were inferred from the DNA itself. Of 200,000 to 250,000 clones in the sample, about 93% were seen once. Sequencing was carried out using peripheral blood. This receptor was taken from a man aged 25-40 years with COVID-19, enrolled during active disease.

For the CDR3, the DNA is TGTGCCAGCAGTTTAACAGGGCCCATCAGCCCCCAGCATTTT. Its translation is CASSLTGPISPQHF. The J gene is TRBJ1-5, the V gene TRBV28; D is possibly TRBD1 (6 bases). Germline loops: CDR1 MDHEN, CDR2 SYDVKM. Trimming took 2 bases from V and 10 from J, leaving 15 bases between them. CDR3 length: 14 residues.